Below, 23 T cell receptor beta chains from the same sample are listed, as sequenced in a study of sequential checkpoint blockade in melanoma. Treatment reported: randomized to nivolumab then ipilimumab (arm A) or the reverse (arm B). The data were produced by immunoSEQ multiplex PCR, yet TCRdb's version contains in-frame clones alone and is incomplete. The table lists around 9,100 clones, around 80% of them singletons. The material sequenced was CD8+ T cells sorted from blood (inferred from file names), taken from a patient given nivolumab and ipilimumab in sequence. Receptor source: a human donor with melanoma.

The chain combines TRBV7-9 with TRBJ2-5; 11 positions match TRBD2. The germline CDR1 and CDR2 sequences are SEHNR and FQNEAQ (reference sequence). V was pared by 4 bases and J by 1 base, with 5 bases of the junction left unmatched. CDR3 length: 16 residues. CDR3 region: CASSSTSGGLQETQYF. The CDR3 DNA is TGTGCCAGCAGCTCTACTAGCGGGGGACTCCAAGAGACCCAGTACTTC.

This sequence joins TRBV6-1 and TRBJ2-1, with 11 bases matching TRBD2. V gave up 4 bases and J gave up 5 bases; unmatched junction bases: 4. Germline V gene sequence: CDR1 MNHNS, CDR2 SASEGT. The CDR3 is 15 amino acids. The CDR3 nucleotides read TGTGCCAGCAGTGTGGAGACTAGCGGGAACAATGAGCAGTTCTTC. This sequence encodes CASSVETSGNNEQFF.

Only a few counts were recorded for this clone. The CDR3 loop is CASSSAGGPEFF. CDR3 coding DNA: TGTGCCAGCAGTTCAGCGGGGGGGCCTGAGTTCTTC. The J gene is TRBJ2-1, the V gene TRBV27; 10 nucleotides line up with TRBD2. In germline, CDR1 is MNHEY, CDR2 SMNVEV (reference sequence). CDR3 size: 12 residues. V lost 4 bases to trimming and J lost 14 bases; unmatched junction nucleotides: 5.

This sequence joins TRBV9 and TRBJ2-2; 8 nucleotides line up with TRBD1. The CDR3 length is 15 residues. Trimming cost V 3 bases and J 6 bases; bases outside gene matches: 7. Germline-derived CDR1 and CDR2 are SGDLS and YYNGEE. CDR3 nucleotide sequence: TGTGCCAGCAGCGCCCCAGGACAGGGTGCCGGGGAGCTGTTTTTT. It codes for CASSAPGQGAGELFF.

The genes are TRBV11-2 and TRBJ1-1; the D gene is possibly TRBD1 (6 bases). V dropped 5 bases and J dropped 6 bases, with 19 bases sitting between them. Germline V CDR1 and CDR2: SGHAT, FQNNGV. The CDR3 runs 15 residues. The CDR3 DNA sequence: TGTGCCAGCAGCCCTTCCACCCGGGGGGCGCCTGAAGCTTTCTTT. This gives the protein CASSPSTRGAPEAFF.

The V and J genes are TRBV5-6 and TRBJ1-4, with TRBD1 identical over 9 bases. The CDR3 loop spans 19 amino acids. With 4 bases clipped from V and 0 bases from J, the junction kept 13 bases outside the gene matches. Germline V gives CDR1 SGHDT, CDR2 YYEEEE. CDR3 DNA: TGTGCCAGCAGCGTGAACAGGGGGCTCTCCCTTGCAACTAATGAAAAACTGTTTTTT. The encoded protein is CASSVNRGLSLATNEKLFF. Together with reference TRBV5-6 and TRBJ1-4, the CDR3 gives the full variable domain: DAGVTQSPTHLIKTRGQQVTLRCSPKSGHDTVSWYQQALGQGPQFIFQYYEEEERQRGNFPDRFSGHQFPNYSSELNVNALLLGDSALYLCASSVNRGLSLATNEKLFFGSGTQLSVL.

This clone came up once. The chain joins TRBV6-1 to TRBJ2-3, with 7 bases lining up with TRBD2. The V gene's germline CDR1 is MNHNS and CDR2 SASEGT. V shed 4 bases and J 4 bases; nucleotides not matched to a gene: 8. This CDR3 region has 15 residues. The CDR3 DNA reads TGTGCCAGCAGTGCAGGCGGGGGAGAGGCAGATACGCAGTATTTT. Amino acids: CASSAGGGEADTQYF.

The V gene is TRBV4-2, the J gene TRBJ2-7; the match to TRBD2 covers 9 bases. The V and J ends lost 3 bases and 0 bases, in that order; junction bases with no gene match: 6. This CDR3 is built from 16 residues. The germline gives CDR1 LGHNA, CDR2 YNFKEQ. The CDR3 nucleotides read TGTGCCAGCAGCCAGGGAGCGGGGGGTAGCTCCTACGAGCAGTACTTC. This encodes CASSQGAGGSSYEQYF.

CDR3 DNA sequence: TGTGCCAGTAGTATGGCTAGCGGGACTGCAGATACGCAGTATTTT. This codes for CASSMASGTADTQYF. V and J are TRBV19 and TRBJ2-3, with TRBD2 identical over 9 bases. Looked up from germline, CDR1 is LNHDA and CDR2 is SQIVND (reference sequence). This CDR3 is 15 amino acids long. V was clipped by 3 bases and J by 4 bases; unmatched bases: 5.

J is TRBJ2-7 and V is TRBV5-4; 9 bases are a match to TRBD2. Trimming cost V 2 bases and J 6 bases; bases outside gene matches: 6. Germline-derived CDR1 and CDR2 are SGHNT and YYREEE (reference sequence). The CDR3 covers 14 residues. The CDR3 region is CASSFRGGAGEQYF. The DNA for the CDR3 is TGTGCCAGCAGCTTTCGCGGGGGGGCGGGCGAGCAGTACTTC.

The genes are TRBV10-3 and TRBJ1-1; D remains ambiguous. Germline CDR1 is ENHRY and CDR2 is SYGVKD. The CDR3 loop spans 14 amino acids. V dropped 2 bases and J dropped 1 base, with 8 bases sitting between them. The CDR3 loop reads CAISEGSPNTEAFF. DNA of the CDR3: TGTGCCATCAGTGAGGGCTCACCGAACACTGAAGCTTTCTTT.

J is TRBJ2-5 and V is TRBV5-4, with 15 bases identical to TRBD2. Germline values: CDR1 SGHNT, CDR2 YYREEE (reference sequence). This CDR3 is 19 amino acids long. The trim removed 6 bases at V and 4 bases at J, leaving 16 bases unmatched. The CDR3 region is CASTRRRTSGRGDRETQYF. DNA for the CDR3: TGTGCCAGCACCAGAAGAAGGACTAGCGGGAGGGGCGATAGAGAGACCCAGTACTTC.

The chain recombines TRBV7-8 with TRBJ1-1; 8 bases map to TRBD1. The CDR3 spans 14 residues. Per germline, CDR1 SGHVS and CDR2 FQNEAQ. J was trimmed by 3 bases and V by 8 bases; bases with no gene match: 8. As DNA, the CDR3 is TGTGCCAGCGGACAGGGCGATGATGACACTGAAGCTTTCTTT. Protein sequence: CASGQGDDDTEAFF.

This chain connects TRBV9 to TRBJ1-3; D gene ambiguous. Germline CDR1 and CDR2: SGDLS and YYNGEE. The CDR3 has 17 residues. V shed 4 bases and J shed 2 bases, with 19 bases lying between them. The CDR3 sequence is CASSTPPQVPPGNTIYF. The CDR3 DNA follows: TGTGCCAGCAGCACCCCACCCCAGGTGCCCCCTGGAAACACCATATATTTT.

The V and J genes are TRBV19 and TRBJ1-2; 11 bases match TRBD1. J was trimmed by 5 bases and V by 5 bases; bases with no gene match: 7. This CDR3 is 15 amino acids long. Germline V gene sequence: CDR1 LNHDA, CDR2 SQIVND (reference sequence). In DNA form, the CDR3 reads TGTGCCAGTAGTCTTCGGACAGGGGGCGGGTATGGCTACACCTTC. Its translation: CASSLRTGGGYGYTF.

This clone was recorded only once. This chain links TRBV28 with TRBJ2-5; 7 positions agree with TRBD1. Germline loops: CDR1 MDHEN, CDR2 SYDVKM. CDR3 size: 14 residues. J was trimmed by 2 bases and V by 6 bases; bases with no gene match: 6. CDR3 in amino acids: CASRDRPPQETQYF. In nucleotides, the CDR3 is TGTGCCAGCAGGGACAGGCCCCCGCAAGAGACCCAGTACTTC.

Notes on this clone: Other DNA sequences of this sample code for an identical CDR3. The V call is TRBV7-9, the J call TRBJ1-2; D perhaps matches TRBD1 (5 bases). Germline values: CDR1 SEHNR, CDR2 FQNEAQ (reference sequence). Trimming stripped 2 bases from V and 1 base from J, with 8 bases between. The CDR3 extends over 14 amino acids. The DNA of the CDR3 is TGTGCCAGCAGCTTATCCCAGGGTAACTATGGCTACACCTTC. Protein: CASSLSQGNYGYTF. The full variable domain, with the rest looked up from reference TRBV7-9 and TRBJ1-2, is DTGVSQNPRHKITKRGQNVTFRCDPISEHNRLYWYRQTLGQGPEFLTYFQNEAQLEKSRLLSDRFSAERPKGSFSTLEIQRTEQGDSAMYLCASSLSQGNYGYTFGSGTRLTVV.

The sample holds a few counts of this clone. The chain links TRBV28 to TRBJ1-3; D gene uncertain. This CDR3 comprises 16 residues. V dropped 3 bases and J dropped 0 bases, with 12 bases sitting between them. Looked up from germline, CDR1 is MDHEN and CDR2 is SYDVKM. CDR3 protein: CASSFKVDFSGNTIYF. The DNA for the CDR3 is TGTGCCAGCAGTTTCAAGGTTGACTTCTCTGGAAACACCATATATTTT.

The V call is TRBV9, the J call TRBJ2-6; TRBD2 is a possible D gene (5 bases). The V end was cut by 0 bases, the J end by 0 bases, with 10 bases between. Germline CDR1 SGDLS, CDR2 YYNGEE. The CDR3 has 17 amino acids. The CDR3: CASSVATEVSGANVLTF. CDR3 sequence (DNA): TGTGCCAGCAGCGTAGCTACGGAGGTCTCTGGGGCCAACGTCCTGACTTTC.

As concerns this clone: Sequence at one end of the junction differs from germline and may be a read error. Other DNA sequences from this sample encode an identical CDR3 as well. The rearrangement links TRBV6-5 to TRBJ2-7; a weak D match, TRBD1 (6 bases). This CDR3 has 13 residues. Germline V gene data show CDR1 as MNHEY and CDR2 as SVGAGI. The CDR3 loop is CASSYQQGHEQYF. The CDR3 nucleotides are TGTGCCAGCAGTTACCAACAGGGCCACGAGCAGTATTTC.

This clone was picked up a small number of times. The CDR3 is CASSDSASGSTDTQYF. The DNA of the CDR3 is TGTGCCAGCAGTGACTCAGCGAGCGGGAGCACAGATACGCAGTATTTT. The rearrangement uses TRBV6-4 and TRBJ2-3; tentative D call: TRBD2 (6 bases). Trimming shortened V by 0 bases and J by 0 bases, and 10 bases separated the two germline ends. CDR1 MRHNA and CDR2 SNTAGT come from the germline V gene. The CDR3 has 16 amino acids.

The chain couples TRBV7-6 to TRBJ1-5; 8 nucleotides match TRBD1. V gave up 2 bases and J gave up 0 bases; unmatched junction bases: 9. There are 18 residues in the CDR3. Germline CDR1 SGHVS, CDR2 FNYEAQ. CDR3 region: CASSLPDWTGISNQPQHF. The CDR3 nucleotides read TGTGCCAGCAGCTTACCCGACTGGACAGGGATTAGCAATCAGCCCCAGCATTTT.

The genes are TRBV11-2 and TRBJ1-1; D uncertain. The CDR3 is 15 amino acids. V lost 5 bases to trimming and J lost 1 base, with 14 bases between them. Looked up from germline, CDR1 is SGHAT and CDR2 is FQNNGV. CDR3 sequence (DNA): TGTGCCAGCAGCCCGTACCCGGGAGAGAACACTGAAGCTTTCTTT. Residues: CASSPYPGENTEAFF.